This TCR beta chain was captured in a study of T cell responses to AZD1222 COVID-19 vaccine (dated by TCRdb to 2020 to 2023). In the study overall: AZD1222 recipients given second doses at about 4 weeks or at about 12 weeks were pooled, since spike-specific TCR depth and breadth were not found to differ between the two schedules. Enrollment into the trials was organized by age into subgroups of 18-55, 56-69 and 70-plus years, and those subgroups contained approximately 150, 30 and 60 TCR-sequenced participants, respectively. TCR sequencing covered fewer than 250 trial participants: roughly 200 given two doses of AZD1222 and approximately 25 given two doses of MenACWY control vaccine. On the study overall, not on this receptor specifically: Epitopes outside the regions mutated in the B.1.351 and B.1.1.7 variants were reportedly recognized by nearly half of the unique spike-specific TCRs. Conclusions about previously exposed vaccinees were limited because only six or seven AZD1222 recipients were SARS-CoV-2 seropositive at baseline. Vaccine-associated CD4 TCRs spanned the whole spike protein, with dominant responses in regions 160-218 and 743-854. The 56-69-year group was small, and its depth increase did not reach significance, likely because of low power. Participants were mostly white British, with more females than males. The authors suggested clonal diversity may have been underestimated. After two AZD1222 doses, both the breadth and the depth of spike-specific TCRs were significantly higher than at day 0 and than in MenACWY recipients. Because no day 14 peak-response samples were available, repertoires were characterized only after the peak T cell response.

Interpreted using the paper, the time point label stands for: baseline before first vaccination. Samples from vaccinated people were obtained from the UK trials COV001 and COV002, which included a single-blind randomized controlled phase 2/3 trial of AZD1222 (ChAdOx1 nCoV-19) in healthy adults. For TCRbeta chain sequencing, PBMC samples from trial participants were taken at day 0 and at day 28 after the second dose. Including the terminal cysteine and phenylalanine, the CDR3 comprises 15 residues. The kept DNA is CDR3 alone, 45 bases in frame from the first base. Via the germline V gene, CDR1 is MDHEN and CDR2 SYDVKM. V is cut by 7 bases and J by 0 bases, and the space between the germline ends is 15 bases. The CDR3 regions of human TCRbeta chains were subjected to immunosequencing. In the source study's methods: TCRs in the repertoires were compared against a reference library of SARS-CoV-2-specific TCRs that had been generated with the MIRA antigen-specificity platform. Breadth was defined as the fraction of unique TCRs that were SARS-CoV-2-associated, and depth was defined as the fraction of total T cells that were SARS-CoV-2-associated. Each spike-specific TCR was assigned to its reactive spike region and to a CD4 or CD8 class using the MIRA data. Log10-transformed breadth and depth values were compared by one-way ANOVA with Sidak's multiple comparisons tests. The source is immuneACCESS, and TCRdb retained only in-frame sequences with V and J called. Part of the clones is not carried over; for the studies checked, unresolved V genes explain less than half of this, and the remainder is unexplained. The V and J calls and the clone size are those of that table, but D and trimming were determined from the DNA. The sample data list roughly 45,000 clones, and 65% to 80% of these were observed just once. Of the sample, 5.5% to 8% is held by the ten largest clones.

Note on this clone: There is no known antigen for this receptor. Within one base of it there is no much larger clone, and no base qualities were kept.

The origin of this receptor is an adult in good health. The material sequenced was peripheral blood, taken on day 0 of AZD1222 vaccination. The receptor chain draws on TRBV28 and TRBJ1-1; perhaps TRBD1 is the D gene, with 5 bases matching. The nucleotide sequence reads TGTGCCAGCACCATAATTACAGGAATGAACACTGAAGCTTTCTTT. This yields the protein CASTIITGMNTEAFF.